The 5 T cell receptor beta chains reported below all come from one sample, sequenced in a study of CD8+ T cells in alopecia areata. As the sequencing template, cDNA was produced by extracting RNA and reverse transcribing it. The method was immunoSEQ multiplex PCR; TCRdb's version includes in-frame clones alone and lacks a portion of them. The top ten clones hold 0.9% to 1% of a sample with 170,000 or so clones, roughly 65% of them seen once. The treatment is: oral pan-JAK inhibitor, 5-10 mg twice daily. Here the sequenced sample was CD4+ T cells sorted from blood, taken at week 4, from a patient treated with tofacitinib. These receptors came from a human donor with alopecia areata.

This clone was seen a handful of times. This chain uses TRBV29-1 with TRBJ2-2, with D possibly TRBD2 on 5 matching bases. Trimming removed 4 bases from V and 3 bases from J, with 9 bases in between. The CDR3 sequence is 13 residues long. Germline lookup yields CDR1 SQVTM and CDR2 ANQGSEA. The CDR3 sequence is CSVVMEDTGELFF. In DNA form, the CDR3 reads TGCAGCGTTGTAATGGAGGACACCGGGGAGCTGTTTTTT.

V and J are TRBV9 and TRBJ2-3, with D unclear. CDR3 size: 12 residues. V was cut by 5 bases and J by 2 bases, with 6 bases left in between. In germline, CDR1 is SGDLS, CDR2 YYNGEE. Here the CDR3 reads CASSPPTDTQYF. CDR3 nucleotide sequence: TGTGCCAGCAGTCCCCCCACAGATACGCAGTATTTT.

V is TRBV6-1 and J is TRBJ2-7; D unclear. Trimming cost V 10 bases and J 0 bases, with 10 bases left between them. Germline CDR1 reads MNHNS; CDR2 reads SASEGT. There are 12 residues in the CDR3. The CDR3 DNA is TGTGCCACCAAAGGCCCCTCCTACGAGCAGTACTTC. Translated, it gives CATKGPSYEQYF.

This clone has just a few counts. The rearrangement uses TRBV19 and TRBJ1-2; D remains ambiguous. The CDR3 is 14 amino acids. Deletions cut 4 bases from V and 9 bases from J, with 18 bases between. CDR1 is LNHDA, CDR2 SQIVND, per germline (reference sequence). This CDR3 is CASSTTRERGSYTF. The CDR3 DNA follows: TGTGCCAGTAGTACTACGAGAGAACGAGGAAGCTACACCTTC.

This chain joins TRBV30 and TRBJ1-1, with D uncertain. The CDR3 is made up of 15 amino acids. The germline V gene encodes CDR1 GTSNPN and CDR2 SVGIG (reference sequence). The V gene lost 0 bases and the J gene lost 6 bases, with 17 bases spanning the gap. CDR3 DNA sequence: TGTGCCTGGAGTGTAATCCACAGCTTGAGCTCTGAAGCTTTCTTT. Amino acids: CAWSVIHSLSSEAFF.